The sequence of this T cell receptor (beta chain) was determined in a study of blood T cells in healthy people across ages. A second PCR of roughly 7 to 11 cycles used a sample-barcoded 5' primer and a J-beta primer mix. TCRdb reprocessed the 5' RACE reads via MiXCR and lists one record per CDR3 protein. The data contain roughly 1,700,000 distinct CDR3 sequences, roughly 27% of them singletons. Study-level points and caveats: Reliance upon unsorted PBMCs precluded definitive naive versus antigen-experienced comparison.

Per sample, extraction of total RNA gave at least 6 micrograms in every case. A few counts support this clonotype. The antigen remains unidentified. Sequences were obtained from blood. This receptor was taken from a woman aged 30 to 39 in good health.

The CDR3 protein is CASSGQGRNYGYTF. For the CDR3, the DNA is TGTGCCAGCAGTGGACAGGGGCGGAACTATGGCTACACCTTC. The rearrangement links TRBV2 to TRBJ1-2; the match to TRBD1 covers 8 bases. This CDR3 contains 14 residues. V lost 4 bases, J lost 2 bases, and 3 bases stayed unmatched. CDR1 is SNHLY, CDR2 FYNNEI, per germline.